This T cell receptor (beta chain) comes out of a study of blood T cell repertoires in COVID-19. Study information: Sources were T cells, B-cell-depleted T cells, or PBMCs; the material itself was cDNA or gDNA.

The germline V gene has CDR1 KGHSH and CDR2 LQKENI. This CDR3 region has 16 residues. Trimming cost V 6 bases and J 8 bases; bases outside gene matches: 15. In the study's own analysis: How many nucleated cells were present was estimated from reference gene primer amplification. The data were produced by immunoSEQ multiplex PCR, yet TCRdb's version contains in-frame clones alone and is incomplete. D and trimming come from the DNA, and the V and J calls and clone size come from that table. This table holds approximately 90,000 clones, 75% to 80% found once. In Seattle, patients joined the study during active infection and were tracked longitudinally.

Sequenced sample: peripheral blood. The sequence was collected from a man in his 70s with COVID-19, enrolled during active disease. V and J are TRBV18 and TRBJ1-1; 10 nucleotides align to TRBD1. CDR3 bases: TGTGCCAGCTCTCCGGGGAGACAGGGGGCGCGCGGAGAAGCTTTCTTT. It codes for CASSPGRQGARGEAFF.